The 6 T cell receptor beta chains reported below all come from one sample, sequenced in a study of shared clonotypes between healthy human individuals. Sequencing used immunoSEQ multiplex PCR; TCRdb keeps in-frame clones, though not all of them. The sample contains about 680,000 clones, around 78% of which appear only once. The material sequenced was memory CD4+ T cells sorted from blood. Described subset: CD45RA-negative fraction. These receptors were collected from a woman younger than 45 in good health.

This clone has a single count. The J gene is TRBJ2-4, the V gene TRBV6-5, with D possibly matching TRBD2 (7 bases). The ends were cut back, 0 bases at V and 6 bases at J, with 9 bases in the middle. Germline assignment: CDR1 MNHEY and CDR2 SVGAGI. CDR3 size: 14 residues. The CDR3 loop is CASSYSGGANIQYF. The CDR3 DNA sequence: TGTGCCAGCAGTTACTCGGGGGGGGCAAACATTCAGTACTTC.

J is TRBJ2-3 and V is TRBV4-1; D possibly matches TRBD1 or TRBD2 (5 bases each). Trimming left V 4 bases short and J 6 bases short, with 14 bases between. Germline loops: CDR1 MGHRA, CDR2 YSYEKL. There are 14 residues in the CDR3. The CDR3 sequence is CASSPGRDPDTQYF. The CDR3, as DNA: TGCGCCAGCAGCCCTGGAAGGGACCCGGATACGCAGTATTTT.

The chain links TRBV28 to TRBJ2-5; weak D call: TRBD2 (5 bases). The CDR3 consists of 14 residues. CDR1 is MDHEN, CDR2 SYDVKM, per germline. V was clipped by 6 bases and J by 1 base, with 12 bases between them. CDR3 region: CASSSPRGQETQYF. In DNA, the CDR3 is TGTGCCAGCAGCTCCCCCCGGGGCCAAGAGACCCAGTACTTC.

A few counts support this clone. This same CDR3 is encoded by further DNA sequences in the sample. The CDR3 is CSARGTEAFF. The DNA for the CDR3 is TGCAGTGCTAGAGGGACAGAAGCTTTCTTT. The rearrangement links TRBV20-1 to TRBJ1-1; maybe TRBD1 (5 bases). Germline V gives CDR1 DFQATT, CDR2 SNEGSKA (reference sequence). The ends were cut back, 1 base at V and 8 bases at J, with 5 bases in the middle. CDR3 length equals 10 residues.

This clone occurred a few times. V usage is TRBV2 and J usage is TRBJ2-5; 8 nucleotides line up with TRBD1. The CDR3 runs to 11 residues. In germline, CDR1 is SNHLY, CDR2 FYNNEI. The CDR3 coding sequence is TGTGGGGGCAGGGGGCTAGAGACCCAGTACTTC. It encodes CGGRGLETQYF.

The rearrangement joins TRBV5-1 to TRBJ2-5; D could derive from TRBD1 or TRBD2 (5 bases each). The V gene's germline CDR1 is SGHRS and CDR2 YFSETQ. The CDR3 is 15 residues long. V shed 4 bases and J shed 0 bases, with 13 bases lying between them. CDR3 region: CASSLRLGDQETQYF. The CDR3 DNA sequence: TGCGCCAGCAGCCTCCGTCTGGGGGACCAAGAGACCCAGTACTTC.